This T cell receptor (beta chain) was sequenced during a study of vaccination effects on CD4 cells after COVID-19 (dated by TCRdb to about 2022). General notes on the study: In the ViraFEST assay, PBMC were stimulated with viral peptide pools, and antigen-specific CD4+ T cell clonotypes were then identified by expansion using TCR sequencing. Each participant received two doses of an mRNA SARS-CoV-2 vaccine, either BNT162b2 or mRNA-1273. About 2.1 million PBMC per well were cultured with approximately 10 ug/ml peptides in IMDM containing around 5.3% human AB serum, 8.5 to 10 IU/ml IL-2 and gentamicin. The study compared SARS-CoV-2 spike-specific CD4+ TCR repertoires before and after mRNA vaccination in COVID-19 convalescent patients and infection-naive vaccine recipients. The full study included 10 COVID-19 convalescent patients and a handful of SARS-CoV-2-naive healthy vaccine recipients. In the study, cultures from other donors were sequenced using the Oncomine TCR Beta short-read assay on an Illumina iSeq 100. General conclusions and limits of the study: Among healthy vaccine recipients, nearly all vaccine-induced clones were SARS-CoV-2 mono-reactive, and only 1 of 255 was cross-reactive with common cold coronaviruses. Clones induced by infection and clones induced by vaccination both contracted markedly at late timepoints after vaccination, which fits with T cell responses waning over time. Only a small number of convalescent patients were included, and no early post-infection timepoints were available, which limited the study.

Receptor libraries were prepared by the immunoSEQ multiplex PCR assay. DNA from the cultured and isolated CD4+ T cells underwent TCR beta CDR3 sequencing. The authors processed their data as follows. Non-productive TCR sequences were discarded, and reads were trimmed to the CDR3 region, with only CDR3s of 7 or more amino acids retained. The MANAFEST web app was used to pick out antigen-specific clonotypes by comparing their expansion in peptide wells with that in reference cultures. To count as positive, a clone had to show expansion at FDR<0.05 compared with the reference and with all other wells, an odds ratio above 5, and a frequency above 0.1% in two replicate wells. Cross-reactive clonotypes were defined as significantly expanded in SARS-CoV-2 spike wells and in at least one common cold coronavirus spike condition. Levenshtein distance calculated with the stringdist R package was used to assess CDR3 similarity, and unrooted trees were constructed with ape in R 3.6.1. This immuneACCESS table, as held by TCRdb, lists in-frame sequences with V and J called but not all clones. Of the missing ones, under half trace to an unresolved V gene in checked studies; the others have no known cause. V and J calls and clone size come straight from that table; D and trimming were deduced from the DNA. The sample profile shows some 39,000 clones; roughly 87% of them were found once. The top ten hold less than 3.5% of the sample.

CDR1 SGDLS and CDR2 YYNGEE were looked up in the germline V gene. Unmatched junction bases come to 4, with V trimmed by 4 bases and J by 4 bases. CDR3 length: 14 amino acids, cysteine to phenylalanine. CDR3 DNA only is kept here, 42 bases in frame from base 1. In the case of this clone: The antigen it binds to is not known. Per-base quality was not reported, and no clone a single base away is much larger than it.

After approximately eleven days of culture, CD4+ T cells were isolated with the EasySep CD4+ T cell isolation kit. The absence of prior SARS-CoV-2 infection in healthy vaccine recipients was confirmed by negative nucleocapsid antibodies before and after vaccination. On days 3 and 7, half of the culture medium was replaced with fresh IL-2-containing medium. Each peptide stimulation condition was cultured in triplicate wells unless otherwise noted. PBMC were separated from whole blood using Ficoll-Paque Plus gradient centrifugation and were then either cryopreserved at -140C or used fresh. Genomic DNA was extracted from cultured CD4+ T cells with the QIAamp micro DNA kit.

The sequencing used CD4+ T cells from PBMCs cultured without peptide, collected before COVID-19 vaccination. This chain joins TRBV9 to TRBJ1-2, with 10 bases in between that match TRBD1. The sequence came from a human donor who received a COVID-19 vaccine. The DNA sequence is TGTGCCAGCAGCCCGGACAGGGGGATCTATGGCTACACCTTC. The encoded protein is CASSPDRGIYGYTF.